This TCR beta chain was documented in a study of early T cells in non-severe SARS-CoV-2 infection. Study summary: The study sequenced bulk RNA from unsorted whole blood, with chains unpaired.

TCRdb re-called the 5' RACE reads with MiXCR, one entry per CDR3 protein. The data hold approximately 110,000 distinct CDR3 sequences, with approximately 15% observed a single time. The V and J ends lost 2 bases and 4 bases respectively, with 7 bases between them. This CDR3 has 13 residues. Germline V gene lookup returns CDR1 KGHDR and CDR2 SFDVKD. Input material: whole blood. This chain joins TRBV24-1 and TRBJ2-5, with D perhaps TRBD1 or TRBD2 (5 bases each). The sequence was obtained from an adult who was a healthcare worker with PCR-confirmed SARS-CoV-2 infection or an uninfected control (not recorded which). Written as DNA, the CDR3 is TGTGCCACCAGTGATTCTGGGGGAGAGACCCAGTACTTC. Its translation is CATSDSGGETQYF.